One sample yielded the 32 T cell receptor beta chains listed below, sequenced in a study of yellow fever vaccine responses in identical twins. TCRdb redid the calling of the RT-PCR reads with MiXCR, one entry per CDR3 protein. The repertoire has under 4,000 distinct CDR3 sequences, nearly 90% of them found once; the top ten carry around 2%. The sample was T cells from blood (PBMCs), unsorted or a sorted subset (not recorded which), taken before or after yellow fever vaccination (not recorded which). Receptor source: a woman between 18 and 29 years old who received the yellow fever vaccine.

The rearrangement joins TRBV29-1 to TRBJ2-7; possible D gene TRBD2, 5 bases. Germline V lookup: CDR1 SQVTM, CDR2 ANQGSEA. The V gene lost 4 bases and the J gene lost 5 bases, with 15 bases spanning the gap. The CDR3 covers 13 residues. The CDR3 nucleotides are TGCAGCGTTGTGGTCGGGGATAGAAACGAGCAGTACTTC. This codes for CSVVVGDRNEQYF.

This chain uses TRBV20-1 with TRBJ1-1; weak D call: TRBD1 (5 bases). Trimming took off 1 base at V and 4 bases at J, with 7 bases between the two ends. The CDR3 is 12 residues long. Germline V gives CDR1 DFQATT, CDR2 SNEGSKA (reference sequence). This chain's CDR3 is CSARAGSTEAFF. CDR3 nucleotide sequence: TGCAGTGCTAGAGCAGGGAGCACTGAAGCTTTCTTT.

The chain employs TRBV29-1 and TRBJ2-3; no clear D gene. Trimming removed 6 bases at V and 1 base at J, with 11 bases between. The germline V gene has CDR1 SQVTM and CDR2 ANQGSEA. The CDR3 extends over 13 amino acids. CDR3 in DNA: TGCAGCGTAGAATTGGACGGCACAGATACGCAGTATTTT. As protein: CSVELDGTDTQYF.

This clonotype appeared once. The chain combines TRBV15 with TRBJ2-7; no clear D gene. There are 12 residues in the CDR3. CDR1 and CDR2 (germline): LNHNV, YYDKDF (reference sequence). V lost 3 bases to trimming and J lost 3 bases, with 6 bases between them. CDR3 residues: CATSRDGYEQYF. The CDR3 DNA reads as TGTGCCACCAGCAGGGACGGCTACGAGCAGTACTTC. Full variable domain (rest looked up from reference TRBV15 and TRBJ2-7): DAMVIQNPRYQVTQFGKPVTLSCSQTLNHNVMYWYQQKSSQAPKLLFHYYDKDFNNEADTPDNFQSRRPNTSFCFLDIRSPGLGDTAMYLCATSRDGYEQYFGPGTRLTVT.

V gene TRBV11-1 combines with J gene TRBJ2-7, with 8 bases lining up with TRBD1. Germline CDR1 SGHAT, CDR2 FQDESV (reference sequence). The CDR3 extends over 12 amino acids. V trimming: 8 bases; J trimming: 2 bases; junction bases outside the gene matches: 2. In nucleotides, the CDR3 is TGTGCCAGCCGACAGGGGACCTACGAGCAGTACTTC. Its protein product is CASRQGTYEQYF.

This clonotype has just a few counts. The gene calls are TRBV4-1 and TRBJ1-2; 9 bases align to TRBD1. V shed 4 bases and J 1 base; nucleotides not matched to a gene: 4. The germline V gene has CDR1 MGHRA and CDR2 YSYEKL. The CDR3 extends over 15 amino acids. The chain's CDR3 is CASSPRTGDNYGYTF. CDR3 nucleotides: TGCGCCAGCAGCCCCCGGACAGGGGATAACTATGGCTACACCTTC.

A word on this clonotype: One junction end does not reproduce the germline sequence, and a read error may be involved. V is TRBV5-6 and J is TRBJ2-7; TRBD2 matches 7 bases. The CDR3 runs to 13 residues. In germline, CDR1 is SGHDT, CDR2 YYEEEE. The CDR3 DNA sequence: TGTGCCAGCAGCGGGAGGGCCTCCAACGAGCAGTACTTC. This codes for CASSGRASNEQYF.

CDR3 residues: CASSVGQHNEQFF. CDR3 DNA: TGTGCCAGCAGTGTGGGACAGCACAATGAGCAGTTCTTC. This chain uses TRBV2 with TRBJ2-1, with 7 bases lining up with TRBD1. Looked up from germline, CDR1 is SNHLY and CDR2 is FYNNEI. The CDR3 runs 13 residues. J gave up 5 bases and V 4 bases, and 2 bases lay outside the gene matches.

The chain employs TRBV29-1 and TRBJ2-1; the match to TRBD2 covers 10 bases. This CDR3 has 15 amino acids. V dropped 7 bases and J dropped 0; count of bases not matched to a gene: 6. CDR1 and CDR2 (germline): SQVTM, ANQGSEA. The CDR3 bases are TGCAGCGCCATAGCGGGGGGCCTCTCCTACAATGAGCAGTTCTTC. Its translation is CSAIAGGLSYNEQFF.

The chain combines TRBV12-5 with TRBJ2-7; 8 nucleotides match TRBD2. Trimming took 2 bases from V and 2 from J; bases not matched to a gene: 5. The CDR3 covers 15 residues. The germline V gene has CDR1 LGHNT and CDR2 FRNRAP. The CDR3 sequence is CASGLSLSGTYEQYF. CDR3 bases: TGTGCTAGTGGTTTGAGTCTTAGCGGGACCTACGAGCAGTACTTC. Filled out from reference TRBV12-5 and TRBJ2-7, the complete variable domain reads DARVTQTPRHKVTEMGQEVTMRCQPILGHNTVFWYRQTMMQGLELLAYFRNRAPLDDSGMPKDRFSAEMPDATLATLKIQPSEPRDSAVYFCASGLSLSGTYEQYFGPGTRLTVT.

The chain recombines TRBV7-6 with TRBJ2-2; a weak D match, TRBD2 (5 bases). Germline V lookup: CDR1 SGHVS, CDR2 FNYEAQ. Deletions cut 5 bases from V and 3 bases from J, with 10 bases between. The CDR3 covers 14 residues. The CDR3 spells CASSTEDYTGELFF. CDR3 nucleotide sequence: TGTGCCAGCAGCACTGAGGACTACACCGGGGAGCTGTTTTTT.

The chain links TRBV5-1 to TRBJ2-5, with a tentative D call TRBD2 (5 bases). V lost 0 bases to trimming and J lost 5 bases, with 11 bases between them. This CDR3 is built from 14 residues. The germline gives CDR1 SGHRS, CDR2 YFSETQ. CDR3 sequence: CASSLVSGWETQYF. CDR3 in DNA: TGCGCCAGCAGCTTGGTATCGGGATGGGAGACCCAGTACTTC.

V gene TRBV4-3 combines with J gene TRBJ2-7; 7 bases fit TRBD1. V was clipped by 1 base and J by 3 bases; unmatched bases: 12. The CDR3 is made up of 17 amino acids. Germline loops: CDR1 LGHNA, CDR2 YSLEER. This CDR3 is CASSQGSDRTGVYEQYF. The CDR3 DNA sequence: TGCGCCAGCAGCCAAGGGTCCGACCGTACAGGGGTCTACGAGCAGTACTTC.

The rearrangement links TRBV2 to TRBJ2-3, with D unclear. This CDR3 has 14 residues. Germline V gives CDR1 SNHLY, CDR2 FYNNEI. V was trimmed by 7 bases and J by 0 bases, leaving 11 bases between them. Here the CDR3 reads CASMYRSSTDTQYF. In nucleotides, the CDR3 is TGTGCCAGCATGTACAGATCTAGCACAGATACGCAGTATTTT.

The chain uses TRBV6-1 and TRBJ1-1; D ambiguous. Trimming stripped 5 bases from V and 0 bases from J, with 7 bases between. Per the germline V gene, CDR1 is MNHNS and CDR2 is SASEGT. The CDR3 loop spans 13 amino acids. CDR3 loop: CASSTTLNTEAFF. The CDR3, as DNA: TGTGCCAGCAGTACAACCCTGAACACTGAAGCTTTCTTT.

In this sample, this clonotype turned up once. J is TRBJ2-3 and V is TRBV2, with TRBD2 as a possible D gene (6 bases). The CDR3 spans 17 residues. Germline-derived CDR1 and CDR2 are SNHLY and FYNNEI. V gave up 6 bases and J gave up 2 bases, with 21 bases separating them. The chain's CDR3 is CASRNLGTLTVTDTQYF. The CDR3 bases are TGTGCCAGCAGGAATCTAGGGACTTTGACCGTCACAGATACGCAGTATTTT.

The CDR3 DNA reads as TGTGCCAGCAGCTCACCCCCGGCGACATTTTATGGCTACACCTTC. This translates into CASSSPPATFYGYTF. This chain uses TRBV5-5 with TRBJ1-2; D not certain. Looked up from germline, CDR1 is SGHKS and CDR2 is YYEKEE (reference sequence). The CDR3 runs 15 residues. The V end lost 3 bases, the J end lost 5 bases, and 17 bases lay between the germline ends.

The genes are TRBV18 and TRBJ2-7, with 9 bases fitting TRBD2. This CDR3 spans 16 amino acids. V gave up 5 bases and J gave up 2 bases; unmatched junction bases: 10. Germline-derived CDR1 and CDR2 are KGHSH and LQKENI. CDR3 in amino acids: CASSKGLAGRTYEQYF. DNA of the CDR3: TGTGCCAGCTCAAAAGGGCTAGCGGGGCGTACCTACGAGCAGTACTTC. Full variable domain (missing parts from reference TRBV18 and TRBJ2-7): NAGVMQNPRHLVRRRGQEARLRCSPMKGHSHVYWYRQLPEEGLKFMVYLQKENIIDESGMPKERFSAEFPKEGPSILRIQQVVRGDSAAYFCASSKGLAGRTYEQYFGPGTRLTVT.

The V call is TRBV29-1, the J call TRBJ2-5, with 9 positions matching TRBD1. The germline V gene has CDR1 SQVTM and CDR2 ANQGSEA. Germline trimming cut 0 bases from V and 3 bases from J; bases unmatched to any gene: 11. This CDR3 spans 17 amino acids. The CDR3 loop reads CSVEDPGGTGGEETQYF. The CDR3 DNA reads as TGCAGCGTTGAAGACCCGGGGGGTACAGGGGGCGAAGAGACCCAGTACTTC.

This clonotype was observed a few times. The V call is TRBV4-2, the J call TRBJ1-1, with a tentative D call TRBD1 (6 bases). Trimming left V 3 bases short and J 5 bases short, with 10 bases between. This CDR3 is built from 13 residues. Looked up from germline, CDR1 is LGHNA and CDR2 is YNFKEQ. CDR3 nucleotides: TGTGCCAGCAGCCAGGAAGGACAGACTGAAGCTTTCTTT. Translated: CASSQEGQTEAFF.

The chain links TRBV13 to TRBJ1-2; perhaps TRBD1 as D (5 bases). V was shortened by 5 bases and J by 7 bases, with 14 bases between the two germline ends. The CDR3 length is 13 residues. Germline CDR1 is PRHDT and CDR2 is FYEKMQ (reference sequence). The CDR3 is CASSPAGFSGYTF. CDR3 nucleotides: TGTGCCAGCAGCCCTGCAGGGTTTAGTGGCTACACCTTC.

The chain uses TRBV11-1 and TRBJ2-1; TRBD2 aligns across 10 bases. Germline trimming cut 0 bases from V and 6 bases from J; bases unmatched to any gene: 8. The CDR3 contains 17 residues. Germline loops: CDR1 SGHAT, CDR2 FQDESV (reference sequence). CDR3 nucleotide sequence: TGTGCCAGCAGCTTAGCGCGGACGGGGACTAGCGTCAATGAGCAGTTCTTC. Amino acid sequence: CASSLARTGTSVNEQFF.

The chain combines TRBV23-1 with TRBJ2-1; no definite D call. TRBV23-1 falls under the ORF class, with uncertain function. The CDR3 sequence is 13 residues long. Trimming left V 10 bases short and J 5 bases short, with 15 bases between. The CDR3: CATTRGSHNEQFF. DNA for the CDR3: TGCGCCACCACGAGAGGTAGCCACAATGAGCAGTTCTTC.

This clonotype has just one count. This sequence joins TRBV29-1 and TRBJ2-1; D gene ambiguous. In germline, CDR1 is SQVTM, CDR2 ANQGSEA. V gave up 5 bases and J gave up 4 bases, with 3 bases separating them. The CDR3 length is 10 residues. The CDR3 DNA sequence: TGCAGCGTTATATACAATGAGCAGTTCTTC. Residues: CSVIYNEQFF.

V is TRBV11-1 and J is TRBJ2-7, with 7 bases identical to TRBD2. Germline values: CDR1 SGHAT, CDR2 FQDESV (reference sequence). The CDR3 consists of 14 residues. V lost 0 bases, J lost 5 bases, and 4 bases stayed unmatched. The DNA for the CDR3 is TGTGCCAGCAGCTTAGCGGGAGGGCCCCACGAGCAGTACTTC. Translating it yields CASSLAGGPHEQYF.

V and J are TRBV7-3 and TRBJ2-2, with D tentatively TRBD1 or TRBD2 (5 bases each). This CDR3 region has 13 residues. Germline V lookup: CDR1 SGHTA, CDR2 FQGTGA. The germline V and J ends were trimmed by 2 bases and 4 bases, with 5 bases remaining between them. This chain's CDR3 is CASSLGGTGELFF. The CDR3 coding sequence is TGTGCCAGCAGCTTAGGGGGCACCGGGGAGCTGTTTTTT.

Only one count was recorded for this clonotype. This chain links TRBV19 with TRBJ1-1, with 9 bases that match TRBD1. The V segment lost 2 bases and the J segment 1 base; nucleotides outside the gene matches: 8. CDR1 is LNHDA, CDR2 SQIVND, per germline (reference sequence). This CDR3 has 17 amino acids. The CDR3 sequence: CASSITSPGQGNTEAFF. CDR3 sequence (DNA): TGTGCCAGTAGTATAACCTCACCGGGACAGGGGAACACTGAAGCTTTCTTT.

This clonotype has only a few counts. The chain links TRBV10-3 to TRBJ2-7; D call uncertain. V was clipped by 3 bases and J by 0 bases, with 0 bases between them. Germline CDR1 ENHRY, CDR2 SYGVKD. CDR3 length: 11 residues. CDR3 coding DNA: TGTGCCATCAGTGACTCCTACGAGCAGTACTTC. Translated, it gives CAISDSYEQYF.

The genes are TRBV4-1 and TRBJ2-7; D ambiguous. Trimming stripped 11 bases from V and 2 bases from J, with 13 bases between. The CDR3 spans 12 residues. The germline CDR1 and CDR2 sequences are MGHRA and YSYEKL. The CDR3 loop is CAGPGPPYEQYF. The DNA for the CDR3 is TGCGCCGGCCCGGGTCCGCCCTACGAGCAGTACTTC.

Here the CDR3 reads CASSQNLDRGEAFF. Here the CDR3 DNA reads TGTGCCAGCTCTCAAAACCTCGACAGGGGAGAAGCTTTCTTT. This chain connects TRBV18 to TRBJ1-1; TRBD1 agrees at 8 bases. CDR1 and CDR2 (germline): KGHSH, LQKENI. The CDR3 totals 14 residues. V shed 6 bases and J 8 bases; nucleotides not matched to a gene: 11.

This clonotype was seen once. CDR3 DNA sequence: TGCGCCAGCAGCCTGGGGACGGGGGCTGGGGGTGAGCAGTTCTTC. It codes for CASSLGTGAGGEQFF. This chain links TRBV4-1 with TRBJ2-1; perhaps D is TRBD1 or TRBD2 (6 bases each). In germline, CDR1 is MGHRA, CDR2 YSYEKL. The CDR3 spans 15 residues. Trimming shortened V by 4 bases and J by 9 bases, and 19 bases separated the two germline ends.

This chain connects TRBV10-1 to TRBJ1-2, with 7 positions matching TRBD1. Trimming at V came to 3 bases and at J to 5 bases, leaving 6 bases not matched to a gene. The CDR3 spans 14 residues. Germline V gives CDR1 WNHNN, CDR2 SYGVQD (reference sequence). The CDR3 reads CASSDRGRGYGYTF. As DNA, the CDR3 is TGCGCCAGCAGTGACCGGGGCAGGGGGTATGGCTACACCTTC.